Following are 12 T cell receptor beta chains from one sample sequenced in a study of blood T cell repertoires in COVID-19. TCRdb's copy holds only in-frame clones and misses some; the assay was immunoSEQ multiplex PCR. The table has roughly 30,000 clones, approximately 89% seen once. The source material was peripheral blood. The receptor source for this set is a man in his sixties with acute or convalescent COVID-19.

The chain has TRBV10-3 and TRBJ1-2; the match to TRBD1 covers 8 bases. Per the germline V gene, CDR1 is ENHRY and CDR2 is SYGVKD. The CDR3 consists of 15 residues. V lost 0 bases, J lost 9 bases, and 9 bases stayed unmatched. The chain's CDR3 is CAISESTPGGESYTF. The CDR3 nucleotides are TGTGCCATCAGTGAGTCGACTCCAGGGGGCGAAAGCTACACCTTC.

The table lists this clone with a count of one. The rearrangement uses TRBV4-2 and TRBJ1-1, with 7 bases identical to TRBD1. The CDR3 totals 15 residues. V shed 5 bases, J shed 4 bases, and the junction held 10 bases outside the gene matches. Germline CDR1 is LGHNA and CDR2 is YNFKEQ. The CDR3 here is CASSDETGNPTEAFF. CDR3 DNA sequence: TGTGCCAGCAGCGACGAGACAGGGAATCCCACTGAAGCTTTCTTT.

The V and J genes are TRBV3-1 (or the pseudogene TRBV3-2) and TRBJ2-5; 13 bases match TRBD2. The V gene's germline CDR1 is LGHDT and CDR2 YNNKEL (reference sequence). J was trimmed by 5 bases and V by 4 bases; bases with no gene match: 4. The CDR3 contains 15 residues. The CDR3 DNA follows: TGTGCCAGCAGCCCGGGGACTAGCGGGACTGAGACCCAGTACTTC. Translated, it gives CASSPGTSGTETQYF.

The chain joins TRBV7-9 to TRBJ1-2; TRBD1 aligns across 8 bases. The CDR3 is made up of 14 amino acids. Germline V lookup: CDR1 SEHNR, CDR2 FQNEAQ (reference sequence). The ends lost 5 bases at V and 8 bases at J; junction bases unmatched: 10. CDR3 amino acids: CASSTLTGEEGYTF. CDR3 nucleotide sequence: TGTGCCAGCAGCACCCTGACAGGGGAGGAGGGCTACACCTTC.

V gene TRBV2 combines with J gene TRBJ1-4; maybe TRBD1 (6 bases). Trimming stripped 1 base from V and 5 bases from J, with 11 bases between. The CDR3 contains 15 residues. Germline assignment: CDR1 SNHLY and CDR2 FYNNEI. CDR3 nucleotides: TGTGCCAGCAGTGAAGGGAGACAGGACAATGAAAAACTGTTTTTT. It codes for CASSEGRQDNEKLFF. The complete variable domain, with remaining parts taken from reference TRBV2 and TRBJ1-4, reads EPEVTQTPSHQVTQMGQEVILRCVPISNHLYFYWYRQILGQKVEFLVSFYNNEISEKSEIFDDQFSVERPDGSNFTLKIRSTKLEDSAMYFCASSEGRQDNEKLFFGSGTQLSVL.

The chain employs TRBV12-3 or TRBV12-4 and TRBJ1-1; TRBD1 aligns across 7 bases. With V trimmed by 4 bases and J by 7 bases, 6 bases remained unmatched. The CDR3 has 13 residues. The CDR3 here is CASSSGQAYEAFF. CDR3 nucleotides: TGTGCCAGCAGTTCCGGACAGGCATATGAAGCTTTCTTT.

This clone was seen just once. V is TRBV24-1 and J is TRBJ2-1; 10 nucleotides align to TRBD2. V lost 1 base to trimming and J lost 5 bases; unmatched junction nucleotides: 4. CDR1 and CDR2 from the germline V gene are KGHDR and SFDVKD. The CDR3 length is 16 residues. Here the CDR3 DNA reads TGTGCCACCAGTGATTTAGCGGGAGGGCCCCACAATGAGCAGTTCTTC. Its protein product is CATSDLAGGPHNEQFF.

The chain couples TRBV7-2 to TRBJ1-2; 8 nucleotides align to TRBD1. Losses at the gene ends were 2 bases for V and 8 bases for J; bases not matched to a gene: 7. The length of the CDR3 is 14 residues. The germline V gene has CDR1 SGHTA and CDR2 FQGNSA. The CDR3 nucleotides are TGTGCCAGCAGCTTAAAGGGACAGGCGTCGGGCTACACCTTC. Protein: CASSLKGQASGYTF.

This chain joins TRBV28 and TRBJ2-6, with D tentatively TRBD1 (6 bases). CDR1 MDHEN and CDR2 SYDVKM come from the germline V gene. V shed 6 bases and J shed 0 bases, with 15 bases lying between them. This CDR3 is built from 17 residues. The CDR3 is CASRSGTYDSGANVLTF. CDR3 in DNA: TGTGCCAGCAGGTCCGGGACATATGACTCTGGGGCCAACGTCCTGACTTTC. The full variable domain, with the rest looked up from reference TRBV28 and TRBJ2-6, is DVKVTQSSRYLVKRTGEKVFLECVQDMDHENMFWYRQDPGLGLRLIYFSYDVKMKEKGDIPEGYSVSREKKERFSLILESASTNQTSMYLCASRSGTYDSGANVLTFGAGSRLTVL.

This chain joins TRBV5-5 and TRBJ2-1; 12 bases align to TRBD2. V shed 0 bases and J 12 bases; nucleotides not matched to a gene: 7. The CDR3 totals 15 residues. Germline CDR1 SGHKS, CDR2 YYEKEE (reference sequence). CDR3 sequence: CASSLATSGSGGQFF. CDR3 DNA sequence: TGTGCCAGCAGCTTGGCGACTAGCGGGAGTGGAGGGCAGTTCTTC.

This chain connects TRBV18 to TRBJ2-1; tentative D call: TRBD2 (5 bases). The CDR3 has 15 residues. Germline V gene sequence: CDR1 KGHSH, CDR2 LQKENI. The V and J ends lost 5 bases and 6 bases respectively, with 17 bases between them. In nucleotides, the CDR3 is TGTGCCAGCTCAATGTGGGTAGAGCGGCTCAATGAGCAGTTCTTC. Residues: CASSMWVERLNEQFF.

This chain joins TRBV10-2 and TRBJ2-7, with TRBD2 matching 8 bases. V was clipped by 0 bases and J by 7 bases; unmatched bases: 23. Germline V CDR1 and CDR2: WSHSY, SAAADI. The CDR3 length is 20 residues. DNA for the CDR3: TGCGCCAGCAGTGAGTCGGAGCCCCCGATTTTCGCGGGAGGTAGGTATGAGCAGTACGTC. As protein: CASSESEPPIFAGGRYEQYV.